The next 27 T cell receptor beta chains were all read from a single sample in a study of cytotoxic CD8 clonotypes in ibrutinib-treated CLL (dated by TCRdb to the early 2020s). Taken with the paper, the label for time point translates to: approximately 25 months on ibrutinib. Libraries came from the immunoSEQ multiplex PCR assay. What TCRdb holds here is the immuneACCESS table cut down to in-frame rearrangements. Part of the clones is not present; checked against another copy, under half of the missing clones reflect an unresolved V gene, and the others are unexplained. This sample has 150,000 or so clones in its table, and about 80% of those were observed once. The ten most abundant clones make up about 4.6% of the sample. The material sequenced was PBMCs, taken after 24 months of ibrutinib treatment. The receptor set was obtained from a human donor with chronic lymphocytic leukemia.

CDR3 residues: CASSPLAGGSYEQYF. The CDR3 bases are TGTGCCAGCAGCCCTTTAGCGGGGGGTTCCTACGAGCAGTACTTC. The chain recombines TRBV4-2 with TRBJ2-7, with 10 bases identical to TRBD2. The J segment lost 1 base and the V segment lost 4 bases, leaving 4 bases of the junction unmatched. There are 15 residues in the CDR3. In germline, CDR1 is LGHNA, CDR2 YNFKEQ.

The genes are TRBV27 and TRBJ2-6; D gene uncertain. From germline, CDR1 is MNHEY and CDR2 SMNVEV (reference sequence). This CDR3 contains 16 residues. V lost 5 bases, J lost 0 bases, and 11 bases lay in between. The CDR3 loop reads CASSRTDTSGANVLTF. CDR3 in DNA: TGTGCCAGCAGTCGGACGGATACCTCTGGGGCCAACGTCCTGACTTTC.

The chain has TRBV9 and TRBJ1-1; D is unclear. V was shortened by 4 bases and J by 4 bases, with 17 bases between the two germline ends. The V gene's germline CDR1 is SGDLS and CDR2 YYNGEE. This CDR3 has 15 residues. This chain's CDR3 is CASSPQPEVGTEAFF. The CDR3 DNA is TGTGCCAGCAGCCCGCAGCCTGAGGTGGGCACTGAAGCTTTCTTT.

The chain joins TRBV20-1 to TRBJ1-2; D unresolved. Trimming stripped 5 bases from V and 6 bases from J, with 7 bases between. CDR3 length: 10 amino acids. The V gene's germline CDR1 is DFQATT and CDR2 SNEGSKA (reference sequence). DNA for the CDR3: TGCAGTGCTTCGAGGAATGGCTACACCTTC. It is translated as CSASRNGYTF.

The chain is built from TRBV5-6 and TRBJ1-2; TRBD1 matches at 11 bases. Germline lookup yields CDR1 SGHDT and CDR2 YYEEEE. The CDR3 is 15 residues long. Losses at the gene ends were 6 bases for V and 6 bases for J; bases not matched to a gene: 10. The CDR3 coding sequence is TGTGCCAGCAACACACCCGGACAGGGGGCTAATGGCTACACCTTC. Encoded protein: CASNTPGQGANGYTF.

About this clone itself: Different DNA sequences within this sample yield the same CDR3. V gene TRBV5-6 combines with J gene TRBJ1-1; the D is unclear. CDR1 SGHDT and CDR2 YYEEEE come from the germline V gene. The CDR3 length is 13 residues. The V gene lost 4 bases and the J gene lost 1 base, with 8 bases spanning the gap. DNA of the CDR3: TGTGCCAGCAGCCCAAGGAGGAACACTGAAGCTTTCTTT. The encoded protein is CASSPRRNTEAFF.

The J gene is TRBJ1-1, the V gene TRBV15; no reliable D call. This CDR3 has 12 amino acids. With 4 bases removed from V and 3 bases from J, the gap between germline ends came to 6 bases. Per germline, CDR1 LNHNV and CDR2 YYDKDF (reference sequence). CDR3 amino acids: CATSKRDTEAFF. CDR3 nucleotide sequence: TGTGCCACCAGCAAACGGGACACTGAAGCTTTCTTT.

The chain joins TRBV7-9 to TRBJ2-7; D could derive from TRBD1 or TRBD2 (5 bases each). Germline CDR1 reads SEHNR; CDR2 reads FQNEAQ (reference sequence). There are 15 residues in the CDR3. Trimming took off 5 bases at V and 1 base at J, with 15 bases between the two ends. CDR3 bases: TGTGCCAGCAGCCCAGACCAGGGACCTTCCTACGAGCAGTACTTC. It specifies CASSPDQGPSYEQYF.

This clone occurred once. The chain employs TRBV28 and TRBJ2-7; no firm D call. Looked up from germline, CDR1 is MDHEN and CDR2 is SYDVKM. Trimming took off 2 bases at V and 2 bases at J, with 7 bases between the two ends. This CDR3 is built from 13 residues. CDR3: CASSLGRAYEQYF. The CDR3 DNA sequence: TGTGCCAGCAGTTTAGGTCGGGCCTACGAGCAGTACTTC.

The V and J genes are TRBV10-3 and TRBJ2-7, with D possibly matching TRBD1 (5 bases). V lost 8 bases to trimming and J lost 0 bases, with 11 bases between them. From germline, CDR1 is ENHRY and CDR2 SYGVKD. The CDR3 has 13 residues. CDR3 sequence: CAIGAGVSYEQYF. CDR3 coding DNA: TGTGCCATCGGGGCAGGAGTCTCCTACGAGCAGTACTTC.

The sample holds a few counts of this clone. V gene TRBV6-5 combines with J gene TRBJ1-5; no clear D. The CDR3 totals 15 residues. Germline loops: CDR1 MNHEY, CDR2 SVGAGI. Trimming pared 8 bases from V and 0 bases from J, leaving 14 bases between. The CDR3 region is CASGGPKYSNQPQHF. The CDR3 nucleotides read TGTGCCAGCGGTGGACCGAAGTATAGCAATCAGCCCCAGCATTTT.

The CDR3 sequence is CAWAKQGYTEAFF. CDR3 bases: TGTGCCTGGGCCAAACAGGGATACACTGAAGCTTTCTTT. V is TRBV30 and J is TRBJ1-1, with TRBD1 as a possible D gene (6 bases). This CDR3 has 13 amino acids. The V end was cut by 5 bases, the J end by 3 bases, with 13 bases between. Germline V lookup: CDR1 GTSNPN, CDR2 SVGIG (reference sequence).

This chain joins TRBV28 and TRBJ2-3; a possible D gene is TRBD2 (5 bases). Per germline, CDR1 MDHEN and CDR2 SYDVKM. V lost 6 bases and J 3 bases, leaving 19 bases between the germline ends. This CDR3 is 16 amino acids long. CDR3 nucleotides: TGTGCCAGCAGCCCCTTTCGGGGTCAGGCGACAGATACGCAGTATTTT. It specifies CASSPFRGQATDTQYF.

The gene calls are TRBV7-9 and TRBJ2-7; tentatively, D is TRBD1 or TRBD2 (5 bases each). This CDR3 is built from 13 residues. Germline CDR1 is SEHNR and CDR2 is FQNEAQ (reference sequence). V was cut by 4 bases and J by 3 bases, with 10 bases left in between. In DNA form, the CDR3 reads TGTGCCAGCAGCTCCTGGGGGTTCTACGAGCAGTACTTC. Translating gives CASSSWGFYEQYF.

The chain couples TRBV7-2 to TRBJ1-2; maybe TRBD1 (6 bases). The CDR3 extends over 15 amino acids. Trimming pared 1 base from V and 6 bases from J, leaving 15 bases between. Per the germline V gene, CDR1 is SGHTA and CDR2 is FQGNSA. CDR3 in amino acids: CASSLDFRGLDGYTF. The CDR3 DNA is TGTGCCAGCAGCTTAGACTTCCGGGGGCTAGATGGCTACACCTTC.

The chain has TRBV7-3 and TRBJ1-2; the D is unclear. V gave up 5 bases and J gave up 3 bases, with 16 bases separating them. The V gene's germline CDR1 is SGHTA and CDR2 FQGTGA. The CDR3 is made up of 15 amino acids. CDR3 sequence: CASSVSRVGDYGYTF. The CDR3 DNA reads TGTGCCAGCAGCGTCTCTCGGGTGGGCGACTATGGCTACACCTTC. Full variable domain (rest looked up from reference TRBV7-3 and TRBJ1-2): GAGVSQTPSNKVTEKGKYVELRCDPISGHTALYWYRQSLGQGPEFLIYFQGTGAADDSGLPNDRFFAVRPEGSVSTLKIQRTERGDSAVYLCASSVSRVGDYGYTFGSGTRLTVV.

The V call is TRBV19, the J call TRBJ2-7, with 8 bases matching TRBD1. V shed 3 bases, J shed 6 bases, and the junction held 7 bases outside the gene matches. Germline CDR1 and CDR2: LNHDA and SQIVND (reference sequence). This CDR3 is built from 14 residues. The CDR3 DNA sequence: TGTGCCAGTAGTATCGGGACAGGAGGCCTCGAGCAGTACTTC. As protein: CASSIGTGGLEQYF.

This rearrangement joins TRBV5-1 to TRBJ1-1; D may be TRBD1 (5 bases). CDR3 size: 16 residues. Germline V gene lookup returns CDR1 SGHRS and CDR2 YFSETQ. The V end lost 6 bases, the J end lost 0 bases, and 18 bases lay between the germline ends. As DNA, the CDR3 is TGCGCCAGCAATAAGCAGGGATCTGGCATGAACACTGAAGCTTTCTTT. Translated, it gives CASNKQGSGMNTEAFF. Supplemented by reference TRBV5-1 and TRBJ1-1, the full variable domain reads KAGVTQTPRYLIKTRGQQVTLSCSPISGHRSVSWYQQTPGQGLQFLFEYFSETQRNKGNFPGRFSGRQFSNSRSEMNVSTLELGDSALYLCASNKQGSGMNTEAFFGQGTRLTVV.

This chain joins TRBV7-2 and TRBJ1-1, with TRBD1 matching over 7 bases. CDR1 SGHTA and CDR2 FQGNSA come from the germline V gene. With V trimmed by 5 bases and J by 5 bases, 8 bases remained unmatched. This CDR3 is built from 14 residues. The CDR3 here is CASSVRQGRTEAFF. CDR3 coding DNA: TGTGCCAGCAGCGTACGACAGGGACGGACTGAAGCTTTCTTT.

Only a few counts were recorded for this clone. The DNA of the CDR3 is TGTGCCTGGAGTGTGCCCCTGGGGCGTGCGGGGACCTTC. Translation: CAWSVPLGRAGTF. The rearrangement joins TRBV30 to TRBJ1-2, with TRBD1 as a possible D gene (5 bases). Trimming stripped 0 bases from V and 14 bases from J, with 19 bases between. The germline V gene encodes CDR1 GTSNPN and CDR2 SVGIG (reference sequence). This CDR3 has 13 amino acids.

This chain connects TRBV2 to TRBJ2-7, with 8 bases identical to TRBD1. Germline CDR1 is SNHLY and CDR2 is FYNNEI. The CDR3 runs to 13 residues. Trimming took 8 bases from V and 0 from J; bases not matched to a gene: 3. CDR3 protein: CASAQGASYEQYF. CDR3 coding DNA: TGTGCCAGCGCCCAGGGGGCCTCCTACGAGCAGTACTTC.

As DNA, the CDR3 is TGTGCCAGCAGCTTATCAGGGGGCGACGATGGCTACACCTTC. Translation: CASSLSGGDDGYTF. The chain recombines TRBV7-9 with TRBJ1-2, with 8 positions matching TRBD1. Per germline, CDR1 SEHNR and CDR2 FQNEAQ (reference sequence). V lost 2 bases and J lost 6; bases outside the gene matches: 5. This CDR3 has 14 amino acids.

The rearrangement links TRBV14 to TRBJ2-7; D is ambiguous. The length of the CDR3 is 11 residues. From germline, CDR1 is SGHDN and CDR2 FVKESK. V was cut by 4 bases and J by 7 bases, with 8 bases left in between. CDR3 sequence (DNA): TGTGCCAGCAGCCTGGCCTCGGAGCAGTACTTC. Translated: CASSLASEQYF.

V and J are TRBV6-1 and TRBJ1-1, with a possible D match to TRBD1 (5 bases). This CDR3 has 15 amino acids. Trimming took 3 bases from V and 1 from J, leaving 12 bases between them. Germline-derived CDR1 and CDR2 are MNHNS and SASEGT. The CDR3 coding sequence is TGTGCCAGCAGTGACGCGGGGGTTGGGAACACTGAAGCTTTCTTT. This translates into CASSDAGVGNTEAFF.

A single count supports this clone. V gene TRBV27 combines with J gene TRBJ1-2, with 8 bases matching TRBD1. There are 14 residues in the CDR3. CDR1 and CDR2 (germline): MNHEY, SMNVEV (reference sequence). V lost 6 bases and J lost 4; bases outside the gene matches: 7. CDR3 nucleotide sequence: TGTGCCAGCAGAAGGACAGGGAGCGGCTATGGCTACACCTTC. Encoded protein: CASRRTGSGYGYTF.

The chain uses TRBV6-5 and TRBJ1-2; D is possibly TRBD1 (6 bases). The CDR3 spans 16 residues. Germline loops: CDR1 MNHEY, CDR2 SVGAGI. V was pared by 0 bases and J by 4 bases, with 15 bases between. The CDR3 coding sequence is TGTGCCAGCAGTTACTCGAGGCAGGGGATGGCCTATGGCTACACCTTC. Amino acids: CASSYSRQGMAYGYTF.

The chain recombines TRBV30 with TRBJ1-2, with a weak D call TRBD1 (5 bases). Germline CDR1 reads GTSNPN; CDR2 reads SVGIG (reference sequence). V was trimmed by 3 bases and J by 6 bases, leaving 14 bases between them. CDR3 length equals 13 residues. As DNA, the CDR3 is TGTGCCTGGAGCCGGGGGAGGGCGGATGGCTACACCTTC. Protein sequence: CAWSRGRADGYTF.